These 28 T cell receptor beta chains originate from one sample sequenced in a study of CD8+CD57+ T cells in acquired aplastic anemia. Profiles of TCR beta VDJ and CDR3 were generated from a genomic DNA template. TCRdb passed the reads through MiXCR, listing each CDR3 protein once. The sample contains around 140,000 distinct CDR3 sequences, around two fifths of which appear only once. The specimen sequenced was sorted CD4+, CD8+, or CD8+CD57+ T cells (not recorded which) from PBMCs. Source of these receptors: a human donor in good health, serving as a control.

The chain employs TRBV2 and TRBJ2-3, with a possible D match to TRBD2 (6 bases). This CDR3 has 14 amino acids. CDR1 is SNHLY, CDR2 FYNNEI, per germline. Between the trimmed V and J ends, which lost 11 bases and 0 bases, there was a span of 15 bases. DNA of the CDR3: TGTGCCTGGCAGACTAGACCTAGCACAGATACGCAGTATTTT. This encodes CAWQTRPSTDTQYF.

The rearrangement links TRBV15 to TRBJ1-5; 7 bases line up with TRBD1. The CDR3 has 15 amino acids. The V segment lost 1 base and the J segment 3 bases; nucleotides outside the gene matches: 3. The germline V gene encodes CDR1 LNHNV and CDR2 YYDKDF (reference sequence). The CDR3 region is CATSRVGQANQPQHF. CDR3 nucleotide sequence: TGTGCCACCAGCAGAGTAGGACAGGCCAATCAGCCCCAGCATTTT.

The CDR3 loop reads CASSATTVRNTIYF. CDR3 coding DNA: TGCGCCAGCAGCGCGACGACCGTAAGAAACACCATATATTTT. The genes are TRBV4-1 and TRBJ1-3; no definite D call. This CDR3 comprises 14 residues. Trimming took 5 bases from V and 5 from J, leaving 13 bases between them. Germline values: CDR1 MGHRA, CDR2 YSYEKL.

This clonotype showed up just once. Germline and junction disagree at one end, which may indicate a read error. The rearrangement links TRBV6-2 or TRBV6-3 to TRBJ1-1; D is unresolved. Per germline, CDR1 MNHEY and CDR2 SVGEGT. The CDR3 totals 20 residues. Written as DNA, the CDR3 is TGTGCCAGCAGTTACTCGAGTTTGATTTGGGCAACGTCCCGGAACACTGGAGCTTTCTTT. Translating it yields CASSYSSLIWATSRNTGAFF.

Comments on this clonotype: At one boundary the junction diverges from the germline segment, which might be a read error. The V and J genes are TRBV5-1 and TRBJ2-5; perhaps TRBD1 as D (5 bases). Germline V gene data show CDR1 as SGHRS and CDR2 as YFSETQ. This CDR3 has 15 residues. The CDR3 bases are TGCGCCAGCGGCTTGGTCGGAGTTAGGGGAGAGACCCAGTACTTC. It translates to CASGLVGVRGETQYF.

This clonotype was counted many times. The chain has TRBV6-5 and TRBJ1-3; D not certain. The length of the CDR3 is 14 residues. Germline values: CDR1 MNHEY, CDR2 SVGAGI. The V gene lost 0 bases and the J gene lost 4 bases, with 7 bases spanning the gap. The chain's CDR3 is CASSYSTTGNTIYF. Here the CDR3 DNA reads TGTGCCAGCAGTTACTCGACTACGGGAAACACCATATATTTT.

Note on this clonotype: A junction boundary mismatches the germline segment, possibly from a read error. The chain employs TRBV15 and TRBJ2-1; 8 bases are a match to TRBD2. The CDR3 loop spans 16 amino acids. Germline V lookup: CDR1 LNHNV, CDR2 YYDKDF (reference sequence). The CDR3 loop is CATSRVAGGEGNEQFF. Written as DNA, the CDR3 is TGTGCCACCAGCAGAGTTGCGGGAGGTGAGGGCAATGAACAGTTCTTC.

This clonotype was detected ten times or more. This rearrangement joins TRBV14 to TRBJ1-4; D is ambiguous. The CDR3 covers 14 residues. The germline CDR1 and CDR2 sequences are SGHDN and FVKESK. Trimming removed 6 bases from V and 5 bases from J, with 13 bases in between. CDR3 amino acids: CASSRVGLNEKLFF. The CDR3 nucleotides are TGTGCCAGCAGTAGGGTGGGCCTAAATGAAAAACTGTTTTTT.

This clonotype was counted a few times. V usage is TRBV3-1 and J usage is TRBJ2-5, with TRBD1 identical over 12 bases. Per germline, CDR1 LGHDT and CDR2 YNNKEL (reference sequence). V was pared by 4 bases and J by 4 bases, with 4 bases of the junction left unmatched. This CDR3 region has 15 residues. The CDR3 loop reads CASSPRDRGRETQYF. Written as DNA, the CDR3 is TGTGCCAGCAGCCCTCGGGACAGGGGGCGAGAGACCCAGTACTTC.

This clonotype showed up many times. This CDR3 is CASSLLGTAAFF. CDR3 coding DNA: TGTGCCAGCAGTTTACTGGGAACGGCAGCTTTCTTT. This chain uses TRBV12-3 or TRBV12-4 with TRBJ1-1, with no clear D. The length of the CDR3 is 12 residues. The ends were cut back, 2 bases at V and 10 bases at J, with 11 bases in the middle.

The chain has TRBV10-3 and TRBJ1-6; a weak D match, TRBD1 (6 bases). Germline V CDR1 and CDR2: ENHRY, SYGVKD. The CDR3 covers 16 residues. Trimming removed 2 bases at V and 6 bases at J, with 14 bases between. The CDR3 region has the DNA TGTGCCATCAGTGAGGGCGGACAGACATTTAATTCACCCCTCCACTTT. This gives the protein CAISEGGQTFNSPLHF.

This chain uses TRBV2 with TRBJ1-2, with D possibly being TRBD1 (5 bases). The length of the CDR3 is 14 residues. With 6 bases removed from V and 4 bases from J, the gap between germline ends came to 15 bases. Germline CDR1 is SNHLY and CDR2 is FYNNEI. Written as DNA, the CDR3 is TGTGCCAGCAGACTTAGGACATCCGGCTATGGCTACACCTTC. Translating it yields CASRLRTSGYGYTF. The whole variable domain, remainder taken from reference TRBV2 and TRBJ1-2, is EPEVTQTPSHQVTQMGQEVILRCVPISNHLYFYWYRQILGQKVEFLVSFYNNEISEKSEIFDDQFSVERPDGSNFTLKIRSTKLEDSAMYFCASRLRTSGYGYTFGSGTRLTVV.

In this sample, this clonotype turned up many times. The gene calls are TRBV7-6 and TRBJ2-3; 9 bases fit TRBD2. The CDR3 extends over 18 amino acids. Germline V CDR1 and CDR2: SGHVS, FNYEAQ. V was clipped by 5 bases and J by 3 bases; unmatched bases: 15. CDR3 amino acids: CASSPGDRGGGVTDTQYF. The CDR3, as DNA: TGTGCCAGCAGCCCGGGTGACCGTGGCGGGGGGGTTACAGATACGCAGTATTTT.

V is TRBV20-1 and J is TRBJ2-5; 10 bases match TRBD2. Trimming at V came to 6 bases and at J to 5 bases, leaving 9 bases not matched to a gene. CDR1 is DFQATT and CDR2 is SNEGSKA in the germline V gene (reference sequence). The CDR3 runs to 14 residues. The CDR3 DNA follows: TGCAGTGCCCACAAGCGGGGGGGCGCGGAGACCCAGTACTTC. Translating it yields CSAHKRGGAETQYF.

This clonotype was detected only once. The chain uses TRBV29-1 and TRBJ2-5; weak D call: TRBD2 (5 bases). The germline V gene has CDR1 SQVTM and CDR2 ANQGSEA. This CDR3 is 12 amino acids long. Trimming pared 4 bases from V and 3 bases from J, leaving 9 bases between. The CDR3 DNA reads TGCAGCGTTGGCCCCGGGGAAGAGACCCAGTACTTC. Amino acid sequence: CSVGPGEETQYF. Drawing the rest from reference TRBV29-1 and TRBJ2-5, the complete variable domain is SAVISQKPSRDICQRGTSLTIQCQVDSQVTMMFWYRQQPGQSLTLIATANQGSEATYESGFVIDKFPISRPNLTFSTLTVSNMSPEDSSIYLCSVGPGEETQYFGPGTRLLVL.

This clonotype appeared many times. V is TRBV30 and J is TRBJ2-5; 7 bases fit TRBD1. The CDR3 has 14 residues. Germline V gives CDR1 GTSNPN, CDR2 SVGIG (reference sequence). Trimming took 1 base from V and 4 from J; bases not matched to a gene: 6. DNA for the CDR3: TGTGCCTGGAGTGCCGACAGGGATCGAGAGACCCAGTACTTC. Translating gives CAWSADRDRETQYF.

In its sample, this clonotype was seen many times. The V call is TRBV24-1, the J call TRBJ1-3; D gene uncertain. The CDR3 sequence is 14 residues long. V was cut by 4 bases and J by 0 bases, with 6 bases left in between. CDR1 is KGHDR and CDR2 is SFDVKD in the germline V gene. The CDR3 sequence is CATSDPGSGNTIYF. Written as DNA, the CDR3 is TGTGCCACCAGTGACCCGGGCTCTGGAAACACCATATATTTT.

The chain employs TRBV2 and TRBJ1-2; TRBD1 matches at 11 bases. The CDR3 contains 15 residues. The junction had 4 bases not matched to a gene; V was cut back by 3 bases and J by 4 bases. Germline V CDR1 and CDR2: SNHLY, FYNNEI. CDR3 sequence (DNA): TGTGCCAGCAGTGATTGGGGACAGGGGGGCTATGGCTACACCTTC. It specifies CASSDWGQGGYGYTF.

The table lists this clonotype with many counts. This chain joins TRBV11-1 and TRBJ2-3; 8 bases map to TRBD2. CDR1 and CDR2 (germline): SGHAT, FQDESV (reference sequence). With 1 base clipped from V and 4 bases from J, the junction kept 7 bases outside the gene matches. The CDR3 contains 16 residues. The CDR3 region is CASSLGPAGGPDTQYF. The CDR3 nucleotides read TGTGCCAGCAGCTTAGGCCCCGCGGGGGGCCCAGATACGCAGTATTTT.

This clonotype came up many times. The chain's CDR3 is CSARDLGGSMNTEAFF. The CDR3 nucleotides read TGCAGTGCTAGAGATCTGGGGGGGTCGATGAACACTGAAGCTTTCTTT. The V gene is TRBV20-1, the J gene TRBJ1-1; TRBD1 might be the D (5 bases). Germline values: CDR1 DFQATT, CDR2 SNEGSKA (reference sequence). The ends were cut back, 0 bases at V and 0 bases at J, with 14 bases in the middle. This CDR3 comprises 16 residues.

The CDR3 reads CASGHISSYNEQFF. Here the CDR3 DNA reads TGTGCCAGTGGTCACATTAGCTCCTACAATGAGCAGTTCTTC. The chain recombines TRBV19 with TRBJ2-1; D is uncertain. This CDR3 spans 14 amino acids. Trimming pared 8 bases from V and 0 bases from J, leaving 11 bases between. Germline CDR1 LNHDA, CDR2 SQIVND (reference sequence).

The chain uses TRBV19 and TRBJ2-5; D gene uncertain. The CDR3 spans 12 residues. Germline CDR1 and CDR2: LNHDA and SQIVND (reference sequence). V lost 3 bases to trimming and J lost 4 bases, with 6 bases between them. DNA for the CDR3: TGTGCCAGTAGTATCAATAGAGAGACCCAGTACTTC. Residues: CASSINRETQYF.

There are many counts of this clonotype. V is TRBV7-9 and J is TRBJ2-5; 7 bases fit TRBD1. Germline trimming cut 5 bases from V and 3 bases from J; bases unmatched to any gene: 21. The CDR3 has 19 amino acids. Germline V CDR1 and CDR2: SEHNR, FQNEAQ (reference sequence). CDR3 in amino acids: CASSLSLLKDRKGKETQYF. The CDR3 DNA is TGTGCCAGCAGCCTAAGTTTACTTAAGGACAGGAAGGGGAAAGAGACCCAGTACTTC.

A remark on this clonotype: A junction end diverges from the germline sequence, so it may reflect a read error. The V gene is TRBV2, the J gene TRBJ2-7; D perhaps matches TRBD1 (6 bases). From germline, CDR1 is SNHLY and CDR2 FYNNEI. There are 14 residues in the CDR3. Written as DNA, the CDR3 is TGTGTCAGCAGTGAACTTGGACAGTCCTACGAGCAGTACTTC. This translates into CVSSELGQSYEQYF.

This clonotype occurred many times. The chain uses TRBV19 and TRBJ1-1, with D maybe TRBD1 (5 bases). Trimming pared 5 bases from V and 0 bases from J, leaving 10 bases between. This CDR3 has 14 amino acids. Germline-derived CDR1 and CDR2 are LNHDA and SQIVND (reference sequence). The CDR3 spells CASSVGGLNTEAFF. CDR3 coding DNA: TGTGCCAGTAGTGTGGGGGGTTTGAACACTGAAGCTTTCTTT.

The genes are TRBV15 and TRBJ2-5; D is unresolved. The CDR3 runs 10 residues. The V gene lost 8 bases and the J gene lost 5 bases, with 6 bases spanning the gap. Germline assignment: CDR1 LNHNV and CDR2 YYDKDF (reference sequence). CDR3 coding DNA: TGTGCCACCGGACGGGAGACCCAGTACTTC. Translation gives CATGRETQYF.

This clonotype was seen at least ten times. In DNA form, the CDR3 reads TGTGCCTGGAGGAATAGCGGGGGGGCAGATACGCAGTATTTT. As protein: CAWRNSGGADTQYF. The gene calls are TRBV30 and TRBJ2-3; TRBD2 matches 11 bases. Per germline, CDR1 GTSNPN and CDR2 SVGIG (reference sequence). The CDR3 is 14 amino acids. Trimming took 3 bases from V and 4 from J; bases not matched to a gene: 3.

This clonotype occurred many times. The chain has TRBV5-1 and TRBJ2-7; 7 bases agree with TRBD1. J lost 1 base, V lost 4 bases, and 2 bases had no gene match. In germline, CDR1 is SGHRS, CDR2 YFSETQ. This CDR3 is built from 13 residues. The CDR3 loop is CASSRTGSYEQYF. The CDR3 coding sequence is TGCGCCAGCAGCCGGACAGGTTCCTACGAGCAGTACTTC.